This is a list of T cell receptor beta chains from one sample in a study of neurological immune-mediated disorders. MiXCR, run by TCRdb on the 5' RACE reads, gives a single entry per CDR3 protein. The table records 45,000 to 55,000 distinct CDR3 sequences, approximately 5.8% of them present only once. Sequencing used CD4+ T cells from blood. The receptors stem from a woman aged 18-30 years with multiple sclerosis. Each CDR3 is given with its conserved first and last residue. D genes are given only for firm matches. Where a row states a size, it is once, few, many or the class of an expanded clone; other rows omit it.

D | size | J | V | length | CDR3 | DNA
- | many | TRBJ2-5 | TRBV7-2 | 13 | CASSPGVQETQYF | TGTGCCAGCAGCCCAGGGGTCCAAGAGACCCAGTACTTC
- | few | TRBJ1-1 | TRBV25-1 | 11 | CASRQGPEAFF | TGTGCCAGCAGGCAGGGCCCTGAAGCTTTCTTT
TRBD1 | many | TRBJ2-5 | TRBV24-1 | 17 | CATSDLGTGGSGETQYF | TGTGCCACCAGTGATTTGGGAACAGGGGGCTCTGGGGAGACCCAGTACTTC
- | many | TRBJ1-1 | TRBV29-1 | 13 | CSVDRPENTEAFF | TGCAGCGTTGATCGGCCAGAAAACACTGAAGCTTTCTTT
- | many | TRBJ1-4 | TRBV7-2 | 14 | CASSPTQGGARKFF | TGTGCCAGCAGCCCTACTCAAGGGGGAGCCCGAAAGTTTTTT
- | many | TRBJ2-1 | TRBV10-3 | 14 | CAIRQGLLYNEQFF | TGTGCCATCAGGCAGGGACTCCTCTACAATGAGCAGTTCTTC
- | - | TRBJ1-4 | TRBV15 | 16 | CATSNPDRSTNEKLFF | TGTGCCACCAGCAATCCGGACAGATCAACTAATGAAAAACTGTTTTTT
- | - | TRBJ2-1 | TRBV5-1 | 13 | CASSFGGYNEQFF | TGCGCCAGCAGCTTTGGTGGATACAATGAGCAGTTCTTC
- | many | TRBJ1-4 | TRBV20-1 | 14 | CSASRTATNEKLFF | TGCAGTGCTAGTCGGACAGCAACTAATGAAAAACTGTTTTTT
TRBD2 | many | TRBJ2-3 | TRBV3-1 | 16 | CASSQDAGVSADTQYF | TGTGCCAGCAGCCAAGATGCGGGAGTCTCCGCAGATACGCAGTATTTT
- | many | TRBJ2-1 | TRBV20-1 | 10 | CSARLREQFF | TGCAGTGCTAGACTGCGAGAGCAGTTCTTC
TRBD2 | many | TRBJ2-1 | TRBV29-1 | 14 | CSVKGAGYYNEQFF | TGCAGCGTTAAGGGAGCGGGGTACTACAATGAGCAGTTCTTC
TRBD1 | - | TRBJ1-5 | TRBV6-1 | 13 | CASSGRGPQPQHF | TGTGCCAGCAGCGGCAGGGGGCCTCAGCCCCAGCATTTT
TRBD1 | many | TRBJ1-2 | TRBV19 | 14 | CASRNTGGGYGYTF | TGTGCCAGTAGGAACACAGGGGGCGGCTATGGCTACACCTTC
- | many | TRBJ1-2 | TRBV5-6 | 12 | CASSSTVAGYTF | TGTGCCAGCAGCTCGACCGTGGCGGGCTACACCTTC
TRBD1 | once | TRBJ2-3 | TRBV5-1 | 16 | CASSIQTGGVADTQYF | TGCGCCAGCAGCATACAGACAGGGGGAGTCGCAGATACGCAGTATTTT
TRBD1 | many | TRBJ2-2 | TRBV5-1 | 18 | CASSLMPPGQGLSGELFF | TGCGCCAGCAGCTTGATGCCCCCGGGACAGGGACTGAGCGGGGAGCTGTTTTTT
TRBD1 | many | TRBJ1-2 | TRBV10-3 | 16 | CAISESRPGGFGGYTF | TGTGCCATCAGTGAGTCGCGTCCAGGGGGATTTGGCGGCTACACCTTC
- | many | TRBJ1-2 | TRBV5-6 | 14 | CASSLAGKALGYTF | TGTGCCAGCAGCTTGGCTGGAAAGGCTCTTGGCTACACCTTC
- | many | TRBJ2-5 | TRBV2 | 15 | CAGAGTGGLQETQYF | TGTGCCGGCGCCGGGACCGGGGGTCTACAAGAGACCCAGTACTTC
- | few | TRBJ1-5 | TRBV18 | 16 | CASSLTGKNSNQPQHF | TGTGCCAGCTCACTGACAGGAAAGAATAGCAATCAGCCCCAGCATTTT
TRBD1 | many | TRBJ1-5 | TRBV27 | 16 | CASSLRETGINQPQHF | TGTGCCAGCAGTCTCCGTGAGACAGGGATCAACCAGCCCCAGCATTTT
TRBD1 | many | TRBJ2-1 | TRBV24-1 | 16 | CATSGVQGSPGNEQFF | TGTGCCACCAGTGGGGTACAGGGGTCGCCTGGCAATGAGCAGTTCTTC
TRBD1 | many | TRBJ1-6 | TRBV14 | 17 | CASSQLGQGARNSPLHF | TGTGCCAGCAGCCAACTGGGACAGGGGGCTCGGAATTCACCCCTCCACTTT
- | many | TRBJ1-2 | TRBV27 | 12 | CASSTGMHGYTF | TGTGCCAGCAGTACAGGGATGCATGGCTACACCTTC
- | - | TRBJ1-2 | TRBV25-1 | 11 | CASRSLNGYTF | TGTGCCAGCAGAAGTTTAAATGGCTACACCTTC
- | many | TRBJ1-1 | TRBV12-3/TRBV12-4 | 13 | CASSDRPNTEAFF | TGTGCCAGCAGCGACAGGCCAAACACTGAAGCTTTCTTT
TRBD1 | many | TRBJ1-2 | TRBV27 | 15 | CASRPVRGLGYGYTF | TGTGCCAGCAGACCCGTCAGGGGGCTGGGCTATGGCTACACCTTC
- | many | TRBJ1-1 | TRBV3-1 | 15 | CASSVLPRANTEAFF | TGTGCCAGCAGCGTTCTCCCGAGGGCAAACACTGAAGCTTTCTTT
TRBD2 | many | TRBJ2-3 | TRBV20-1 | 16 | CSARLLAGVRADTQYF | TGCAGTGCTAGATTGCTAGCGGGAGTACGGGCAGATACGCAGTATTTT
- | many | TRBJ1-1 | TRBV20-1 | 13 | CSARAQRNTEAFF | TGCAGTGCTAGAGCGCAGAGAAACACTGAAGCTTTCTTT
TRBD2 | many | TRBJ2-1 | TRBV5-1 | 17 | CASSHGNSGDAYNEQFF | TGCGCCAGCAGCCACGGAAATAGCGGGGACGCCTACAATGAGCAGTTCTTC
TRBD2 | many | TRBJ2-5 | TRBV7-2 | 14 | CASSAAGGGETQYF | TGTGCCAGCAGCGCAGCGGGAGGGGGTGAGACCCAGTACTTC
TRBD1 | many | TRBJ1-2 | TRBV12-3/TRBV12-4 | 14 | CASSPGQGIRGYTF | TGTGCCAGCAGTCCCGGACAGGGAATAAGGGGCTACACCTTC
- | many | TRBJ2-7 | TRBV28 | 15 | CASSPGTFSSYEQYF | TGTGCCAGCAGTCCGGGGACCTTTAGCTCCTACGAGCAGTACTTC
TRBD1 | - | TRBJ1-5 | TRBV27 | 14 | CASGGQGGNQPQHF | TGTGCCAGCGGCGGACAGGGAGGGAATCAGCCCCAGCATTTT
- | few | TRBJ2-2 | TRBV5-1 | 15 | CASSLEWGESGELFF | TGCGCCAGCAGCTTGGAGTGGGGTGAGAGCGGGGAGCTGTTTTTT
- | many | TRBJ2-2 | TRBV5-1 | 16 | CASSLFQGRNTGELFF | TGCGCCAGCAGCTTGTTCCAGGGTCGGAACACCGGGGAGCTGTTTTTT
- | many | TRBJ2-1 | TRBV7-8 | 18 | CASSPGKRGVRSYNEQFF | TGTGCCAGCAGCCCAGGAAAGAGGGGGGTCCGGTCCTACAATGAGCAGTTCTTC
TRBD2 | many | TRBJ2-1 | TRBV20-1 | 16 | CSARDPTSGRYNEQFF | TGCAGTGCTAGAGATCCGACTAGCGGGAGATACAATGAGCAGTTCTTC
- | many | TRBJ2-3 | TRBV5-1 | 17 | CASSLDPSSTGTDTQYF | TGCGCCAGCAGCTTGGATCCCTCTAGCACGGGCACAGATACGCAGTATTTT
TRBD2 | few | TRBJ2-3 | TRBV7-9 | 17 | CASSPQREGPSTDTQYF | TGTGCCAGCAGCCCCCAGCGGGAGGGCCCTAGCACAGATACGCAGTATTTT
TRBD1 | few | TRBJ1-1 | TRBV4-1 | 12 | CASRDRGTEAFF | TGCGCCAGCAGGGACAGGGGCACTGAAGCTTTCTTT
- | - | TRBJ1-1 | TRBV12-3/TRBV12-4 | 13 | CASRIGGLSEAFF | TGTGCCAGCAGGATCGGAGGTTTATCTGAAGCTTTCTTT
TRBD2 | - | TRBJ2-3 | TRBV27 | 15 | CASSFLAGVADTQYF | TGTGCCAGCAGTTTCCTAGCGGGAGTGGCAGATACGCAGTATTTT
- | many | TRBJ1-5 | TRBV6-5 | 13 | CASSYSRDQPQHF | TGTGCCAGCAGTTACTCAAGAGATCAGCCCCAGCATTTT
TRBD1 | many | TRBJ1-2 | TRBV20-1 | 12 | CSAREGQYGYTF | TGCAGTGCTAGGGAGGGACAGTATGGCTACACCTTC